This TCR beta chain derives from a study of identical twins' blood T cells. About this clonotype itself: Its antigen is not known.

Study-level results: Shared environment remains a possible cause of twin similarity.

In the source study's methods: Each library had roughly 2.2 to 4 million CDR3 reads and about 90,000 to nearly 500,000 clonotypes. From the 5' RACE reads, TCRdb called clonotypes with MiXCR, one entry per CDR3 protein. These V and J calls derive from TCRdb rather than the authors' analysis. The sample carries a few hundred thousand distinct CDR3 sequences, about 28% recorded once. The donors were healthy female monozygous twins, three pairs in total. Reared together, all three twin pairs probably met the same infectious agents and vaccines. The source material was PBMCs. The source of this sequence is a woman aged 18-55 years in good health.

Here the CDR3 DNA reads TGTGCCTGGAGGAAAGGGTCCGGCACAGATACGCAGTATTTT. Amino acid sequence: CAWRKGSGTDTQYF. The genes are TRBV30 and TRBJ2-3; no firm D call. The germline V and J ends were trimmed by 3 bases and 1 base, with 11 bases remaining between them. The germline CDR1 and CDR2 sequences are GTSNPN and SVGIG (reference sequence). This CDR3 comprises 14 residues.